This TCR beta chain was obtained from a study of neoadjuvant anti-PD-1 for oral cavity cancer. Study as a whole: Non-progressing patients received a fourth nivolumab dose near day 43, then surgery on days 50-56.

General study findings and limits: Treg/Th17 ratio rose with pretreatment blood and fell with post-treatment tumor TCRbeta clonality.

The V and J ends lost 1 base and 0 bases respectively, with 6 bases between them. Germline V lookup: CDR1 SGHNT, CDR2 YENEEA. CDR3 length: 15 residues. Sequencing was performed with immunoSEQ multiplex PCR; in TCRdb, only in-frame clones are kept and a portion is missing. Here the sample spans 75,000 or so clones, about four fifths being singletons. As regards this clone: Its antigen is not known.

No culture or expansion preceded analysis of these blood cells. This sequence was found in a person aged 40 to 85 with oral cavity squamous cell carcinoma. The specimen was PBMCs, collected before nivolumab (anti-PD-1) treatment. The chain links TRBV11-3 to TRBJ2-2; D ambiguous. CDR3 loop: CASSLAAANTGELFF. As DNA, the CDR3 is TGTGCCAGCAGCTTAGCTGCAGCGAACACCGGGGAGCTGTTTTTT.